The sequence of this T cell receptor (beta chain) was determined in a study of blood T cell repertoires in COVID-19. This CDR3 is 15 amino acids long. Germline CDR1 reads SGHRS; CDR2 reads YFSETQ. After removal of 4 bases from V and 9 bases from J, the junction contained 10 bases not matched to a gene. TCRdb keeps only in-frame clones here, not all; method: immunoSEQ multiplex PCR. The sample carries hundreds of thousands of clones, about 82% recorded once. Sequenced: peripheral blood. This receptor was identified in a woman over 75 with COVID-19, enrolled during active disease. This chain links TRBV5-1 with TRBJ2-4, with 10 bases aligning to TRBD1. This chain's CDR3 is CASSPGTGVFGIQYF. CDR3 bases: TGCGCCAGCAGCCCCGGGACAGGGGTCTTCGGCATTCAGTACTTC.